This entry concerns a single T cell receptor beta chain. This clonotype has at least ten counts. Its antigen specificity is not known. Base quality data are lacking; no much larger clone is found one base away. The sample is drawn from a study of human T cells and chemical hapten exposure (dated by TCRdb to the early 2020s). With respect to the entire study: For sensitization, 2% DPC in acetone was applied to a roughly 2 cm by roughly 2 cm area of upper inner arm skin. Patients additionally received weekly therapeutic DPC doses to the scalp throughout the approximately 25-week study period. Patch testing was done on the upper back using Finn chambers containing 0.01% DPC, and results were scored after 6 days according to International Contact Dermatitis Research Group standards. Most of the patients in the cohort were female, and the cohort covered alopecia areata with under or over 50% scalp involvement, alopecia totalis and alopecia universalis. Libraries were pooled for sequencing, and variation in per-sample TCR yields was attributed mainly to small differences in library volumes within the pool. The study tracked peripheral blood TCR repertoire changes in vivo during primary and secondary sensitization to the hapten diphenylcyclopropenone (DPC) in alopecia patients. Blood was sampled from patients pre-sensitization (week 0) and at 2, 6 and about 24 weeks after DPC sensitization. Nearly 30 alopecia patients provided blood for TCR sequencing at one to four time points (pre-sensitization, 2, 6 and 24 weeks).

Study-wide conclusions, independent of this receptor: After repeated subsampling, changes were observed in the strength of the expansion versus patch-test correlation and in the threshold at which the correlation became significant. Alopecia, a presumed autoimmune disease, was present in all patients, so the immune response of the patients might differ from that of healthy individuals. Compared with pre-sensitization or healthy control sets, expanded TCRs formed significantly more large CDR3 similarity clusters, which is consistent with antigen-driven responses. DPC sensitization did not change how many TCRs were above 1 in 1000 frequency, and no evidence was found of alterations in global repertoire structure. The number of PT1 expanded TCRs positively correlated with patch test score, significant at thresholds 8, 16 and 32 but not 4.

Receptor libraries were prepared by RACE. The sequencing machine was a NextSeq 500. During library preparation, unique molecular identifiers were attached to individual cDNA molecules so that TCRs could be counted quantitatively and reproducibly. Each blood RNA sample was used to sequence both TCR alpha and TCR beta chains. Regarding the original processing steps: A median of about 87,000 TCRs per sample was observed, with a range of 23,224 to 690,600. V, J and CDR3 annotation of the TCR reads was carried out using the Decombinator software suite. For PS versus PT1 abundance plots, all samples were subsampled to the same number of TCRs (28,000). TCRs were defined as expanded if absent before sensitization and observed at least eight times at the 2-week time point. In TCRdb, the public reads were trimmed at Q25 with fastp and aligned with MiXCR, with productive beta chains retained. Entries that share a CDR3 protein sequence are merged under the most common genes and DNA. The V and J calls reflect TCRdb's pipeline rather than the authors' work. The sample table records about 54,000 distinct CDR3 sequences; around 9.5% of these occur just once. Of the sample, 1.5% to 2% is held by the ten largest clones.

What the time point label conveys for this sample: patch test 2, 6 weeks after DPC sensitization. The sample's treatment or condition label is to be understood as: therapeutic diphenylcyclopropenone sensitization with weekly scalp DPC. Blood at each patch-test visit was drawn before the patch test was applied. Patients were considered eligible if aged 18 to 70, diagnosed with alopecia and deemed suitable for DPC therapy, and patients were excluded if pregnant. Total RNA was extracted from unfractionated whole blood that had been collected in Tempus Blood RNA tubes. Counted from cysteine to phenylalanine, this CDR3 has 15 amino acids. Only the CDR3 DNA is retained, 45 bases long and in frame from the first base. CDR1 and CDR2 were assigned from the germline V gene as SGHTA and FQGNSA. V is reduced by 1 base and J by 4 bases, leaving a spacing of 13 bases between them.

The receptor comes from a woman in her forties or fifties with alopecia areata. Some clones in this sample may be carry-over from other donors' samples. The rearranged chain carries TRBV7-2 and TRBJ1-2; the D gene is possibly TRBD1, with 5 bases matching. The sample here was whole blood, taken in connection with sensitization to the hapten diphenylcyclopropenone (DPC). For the CDR3, the sequence is CASSLELSGSYGYTF. The base sequence is TGTGCCAGCAGCTTAGAATTATCAGGGAGCTATGGCTACACCTTC.